A selection of T cell receptor beta chains follows, all from one sample in a study of blood T cell repertoires in COVID-19. Some clones are missing from TCRdb's copy, which holds only in-frame ones; the method was immunoSEQ multiplex PCR. The sample lists about 78,000 clones, about 90% occurring once. Sequencing was done on a sample of peripheral blood. Receptors originate from a woman aged 45-60 years in a cohort sampled during active COVID-19. Both conserved end residues are trimmed from each CDR3. The D gene is left open where the match is weak.

j_call v_call d_call cdr3_length cdr3_aa
TRBJ1-1 TRBV15 TRBD1 13 ATSRDRGRNTEAF
TRBJ2-2 TRBV9 . 12 ASSVGRHTGELF
TRBJ2-1 TRBV30 . 12 AWDFLSSYNEQF
TRBJ2-2 TRBV15 TRBD2 12 ATSRDRGGGELF
TRBJ1-5 TRBV27 TRBD1 15 ASSSGTGGPGSQPQH
TRBJ2-1 TRBV7-6 TRBD2 13 ASSRSGLGNNEQF
TRBJ2-3 TRBV19 TRBD2 14 ASKGSGTSESLTQY
TRBJ2-1 TRBV3-1/TRBV3-2 TRBD2 13 ASSLNSGSSDEQF
TRBJ1-2 TRBV18 TRBD1 16 ASSPLAPGQGNDGGYT
TRBJ1-6 TRBV5-5 . 17 ASSLGVGTTSSYNSPLH
TRBJ2-1 TRBV7-9 . 13 ASSLAESSYNEQF
TRBJ2-1 TRBV13 . 11 ASSRRLVDEQF
TRBJ2-5 TRBV28 . 13 ASSPPREVGETQY
TRBJ2-3 TRBV5-6 . 16 ASSFWGGEGHGTDTQY
TRBJ2-3 TRBV28 TRBD2 15 ASRQIAGAAGTDTQY
TRBJ2-3 TRBV15 TRBD2 13 ATSNLGTRMNTQY
TRBJ2-1 TRBV9 . 11 ASSKSSYNEQF
TRBJ2-3 TRBV30 . 11 ARDSGGADTQY
TRBJ2-5 TRBV11-2 . 13 ASSLSPSVSETQY
TRBJ1-2 TRBV28 . 12 ASREGGTAYGYT
TRBJ2-3 TRBV6-5 . 13 ASSYSGGSTDTQY
TRBJ1-2 TRBV2 . 11 ATLPGVDYGYT
TRBJ1-4 TRBV7-6 . 14 ASSPGQALTASKLF
TRBJ2-4 TRBV6-5 TRBD1 13 ASRGTGQGWNIQY